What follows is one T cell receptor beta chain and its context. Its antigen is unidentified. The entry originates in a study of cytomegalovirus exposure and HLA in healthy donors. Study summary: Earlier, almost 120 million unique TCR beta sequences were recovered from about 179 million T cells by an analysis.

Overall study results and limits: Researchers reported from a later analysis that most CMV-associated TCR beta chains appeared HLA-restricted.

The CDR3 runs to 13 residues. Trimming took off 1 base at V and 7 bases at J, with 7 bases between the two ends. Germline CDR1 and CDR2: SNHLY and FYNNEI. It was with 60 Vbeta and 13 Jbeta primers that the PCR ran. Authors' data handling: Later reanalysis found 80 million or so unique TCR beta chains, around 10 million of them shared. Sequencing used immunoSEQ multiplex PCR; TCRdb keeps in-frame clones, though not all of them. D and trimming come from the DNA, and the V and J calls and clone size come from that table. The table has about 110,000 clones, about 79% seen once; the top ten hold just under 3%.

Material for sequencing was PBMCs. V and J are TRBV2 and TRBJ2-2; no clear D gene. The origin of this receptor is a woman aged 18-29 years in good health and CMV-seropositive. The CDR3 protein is CASSEETGGELFF. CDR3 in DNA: TGTGCCAGCAGTGAAGAAACGGGCGGGGAGCTGTTTTTT.